This T cell receptor (beta chain) was recorded in a study of blood T cell repertoires in COVID-19. Study as a whole: Specimens from acute and convalescent COVID-19 originated in the United States, Italy and Spain.

The V and J ends lost 1 base and 0 bases respectively, with 9 bases between them. The germline V gene encodes CDR1 SGHNT and CDR2 YYREEE (reference sequence). The CDR3 totals 15 residues. Original data processing: Estimates of nucleated cell counts were drawn from the amplification of reference gene primers. Sequenced by immunoSEQ multiplex PCR; TCRdb stores in-frame clones only, minus some. V, J and clone size are those of that table, while D and trimming were read from the DNA. The data show roughly 280,000 clones, 85% to 90% seen once. This clonotype was obtained from a woman in her sixties with COVID-19, enrolled during active disease. V and J are TRBV5-4 and TRBJ2-3; D is unresolved. Sequences were obtained from peripheral blood. CDR3 nucleotides: TGTGCCAGCAGCTTGTCGTGGGCAAGCACAGATACGCAGTATTTT. Translation gives CASSLSWASTDTQYF.